The 28 T cell receptor beta chains listed next were all sequenced from one sample in a study of CD8 T cells in ankylosing spondylitis. Study results and limitations: A TCR beta motif made of roughly eight highly homologous variants seemed typical of ankylosing spondylitis blood.

No antigen has been assigned to these receptors. TCRdb fed the 5' RACE reads into MiXCR, producing one record per CDR3 protein. In the table there are 400,000 or so distinct CDR3 sequences, roughly 26% of which are singletons. Sequencing was performed on blood, either unsorted or a sorted T cell fraction (not recorded which). The receptor source for this set is a male donor with ankylosing spondylitis.

CDR3 sequence (DNA): TGCAGTGCTAGATGGGACAGGCATCACGAGCAGTACTTC. Protein: CSARWDRHHEQYF. The J gene is TRBJ2-7, the V gene TRBV20-1; TRBD1 matches at 8 bases. Per germline, CDR1 DFQATT and CDR2 SNEGSKA (reference sequence). The CDR3 spans 13 residues. J gave up 5 bases and V 2 bases, and 5 bases lay outside the gene matches.

The rearrangement uses TRBV5-1 and TRBJ1-1, with 8 bases matching TRBD1. The CDR3 length is 15 residues. V trimming: 4 bases; J trimming: 3 bases; junction bases outside the gene matches: 8. Germline CDR1 and CDR2: SGHRS and YFSETQ. The CDR3, as DNA: TGCGCCAGCAGCCTCCGACAGGGGCCGGACACTGAAGCTTTCTTT. Translation gives CASSLRQGPDTEAFF.

This clonotype was seen a few times. The chain is built from TRBV7-2 and TRBJ1-6; TRBD1 might be the D (6 bases). The CDR3 consists of 14 residues. Germline V lookup: CDR1 SGHTA, CDR2 FQGNSA. V gave up 3 bases and J gave up 7 bases, with 10 bases separating them. CDR3 nucleotide sequence: TGTGCCAGCAGCTTTACAGGGCTGAATTCACCCCTCCACTTT. Translation gives CASSFTGLNSPLHF.

A remark on this clonotype: One junction end does not reproduce the germline sequence, and a read error may be involved. The chain uses TRBV27 and TRBJ2-5; 9 nucleotides line up with TRBD1. CDR1 and CDR2 (germline): MNHEY, SMNVEV (reference sequence). This CDR3 spans 15 amino acids. The CDR3 DNA follows: TGTGCCAGCAGTTCGCCGGGACAGGGTAGCGAGACCAAGTACTTC. It is translated as CASSSPGQGSETKYF.

The V and J genes are TRBV6-2 or TRBV6-3 and TRBJ2-7; D possibly uses TRBD1 or TRBD2 (6 bases each). Germline-derived CDR1 and CDR2 are MNHEY and SVGEGT. The CDR3 sequence is 19 residues long. V was clipped by 6 bases and J by 3 bases, with 30 bases between them. Here the CDR3 reads CASSPIGARGGNTDYEQYF. CDR3 DNA: TGTGCCAGCAGCCCTATCGGGGCCAGGGGAGGTAACACAGACTACGAGCAGTACTTC.

This chain joins TRBV20-1 and TRBJ2-1, with a tentative D call TRBD2 (5 bases). Germline V CDR1 and CDR2: DFQATT, SNEGSKA (reference sequence). This CDR3 has 16 amino acids. Trimming removed 3 bases at V and 4 bases at J, with 19 bases between. CDR3 nucleotide sequence: TGCAGTGCTAGTAGGCCTGGGGTGGACTTTTACAATGAGCAGTTCTTC. Its protein is CSASRPGVDFYNEQFF.

There are a few counts of this clonotype. This chain uses TRBV12-3 or TRBV12-4 with TRBJ2-5; D call uncertain. This CDR3 has 13 residues. V was pared by 2 bases and J by 3 bases, with 7 bases between. DNA for the CDR3: TGTGCCAGCAGTTTAAGGGCCGAAGAGACCCAGTACTTC. Protein sequence: CASSLRAEETQYF.

The chain is built from TRBV5-1 and TRBJ1-2; TRBD1 matches at 7 bases. Germline CDR1 is SGHRS and CDR2 is YFSETQ. This CDR3 region has 17 residues. V lost 0 bases, J lost 0 bases, and 8 bases stayed unmatched. The CDR3 nucleotides are TGCGCCAGCAGCTTGGGACCCCCGGGACAGTCTAACTATGGCTACACCTTC. Translation: CASSLGPPGQSNYGYTF.

CDR3: CSAREGGVLSTEAFF. The CDR3 DNA sequence: TGCAGTGCTAGAGAAGGGGGAGTGTTGAGCACTGAAGCTTTCTTT. The rearrangement uses TRBV20-1 and TRBJ1-1; a possible D gene is TRBD1 (6 bases). CDR1 is DFQATT and CDR2 is SNEGSKA in the germline V gene (reference sequence). The CDR3 sequence is 15 residues long. Trimming cost V 0 bases and J 4 bases, with 15 bases left between them.

The chain is built from TRBV12-3 or TRBV12-4 and TRBJ1-1; the match to TRBD1 covers 7 bases. The V gene end was trimmed by 3 bases and the J gene end by 6 bases; junction bases not matched to a gene: 10. The CDR3 spans 15 residues. The chain's CDR3 is CASSLVTGFKSEAFF. In nucleotides, the CDR3 is TGTGCCAGCAGTTTGGTGACAGGGTTTAAATCTGAAGCTTTCTTT.

The chain is built from TRBV29-1 and TRBJ2-3; D is unclear. Germline V gene lookup returns CDR1 SQVTM and CDR2 ANQGSEA. Trimming cost V 8 bases and J 2 bases, with 8 bases left between them. The CDR3 runs 11 residues. Here the CDR3 reads CSYRNTDTQYF. The CDR3 DNA follows: TGCAGCTATAGAAACACAGATACGCAGTATTTT.

V is TRBV5-1 and J is TRBJ2-1, with D possibly matching TRBD2 (6 bases). The CDR3 has 14 residues. V shed 7 bases and J shed 6 bases, with 17 bases lying between them. CDR1 is SGHRS, CDR2 YFSETQ, per germline. The CDR3 nucleotides read TGCGCCAGCCAGGGACTGTCATCGAGCAATGAGCAGTTCTTC. It encodes CASQGLSSSNEQFF.

This clonotype was picked up one time. The rearrangement joins TRBV2 to TRBJ2-5; D is undetermined. V was cut by 8 bases and J by 6 bases, with 16 bases left in between. This CDR3 has 13 amino acids. The germline gives CDR1 SNHLY, CDR2 FYNNEI. The DNA for the CDR3 is TGTGCCAGCGCTGGGCCGGCTGGGAAGACCCAGTACTTC. Translation gives CASAGPAGKTQYF. Based on the CDR3 plus reference TRBV2 and TRBJ2-5, the full variable domain is EPEVTQTPSHQVTQMGQEVILRCVPISNHLYFYWYRQILGQKVEFLVSFYNNEISEKSEIFDDQFSVERPDGSNFTLKIRSTKLEDSAMYFCASAGPAGKTQYFGPGTRLLVL.

The V call is TRBV28, the J call TRBJ2-5, with D possibly matching TRBD2 (5 bases). The CDR3 is made up of 13 amino acids. The germline V gene encodes CDR1 MDHEN and CDR2 SYDVKM. Trimming removed 7 bases at V and 2 bases at J, with 11 bases between. CDR3 nucleotides: TGTGCCAGCACCCCCCCGGGACAAGAGACCCAGTACTTC. Translating gives CASTPPGQETQYF.

J is TRBJ1-2 and V is TRBV4-1; D might be TRBD1 (5 bases). Germline V lookup: CDR1 MGHRA, CDR2 YSYEKL. This CDR3 is 14 amino acids long. V shed 0 bases and J shed 3 bases, with 8 bases lying between them. Here the CDR3 DNA reads TGCGCCAGCAGCCAAGAATCCAGGGACTATGGCTACACCTTC. Encoded protein: CASSQESRDYGYTF.

This clonotype was observed a handful of times. J is TRBJ1-2 and V is TRBV7-9; TRBD1 matches at 7 bases. Germline values: CDR1 SEHNR, CDR2 FQNEAQ (reference sequence). Trimming at V came to 5 bases and at J to 5 bases, leaving 11 bases not matched to a gene. The length of the CDR3 is 15 residues. CDR3 in DNA: TGTGCCAGCAGCCCCCGAGGGGGCCGGAGTTATGGCTACACCTTC. It encodes CASSPRGGRSYGYTF.

V is TRBV18 and J is TRBJ1-5; D gene uncertain. V was cut by 2 bases and J by 8 bases, with 13 bases left in between. Germline CDR1 reads KGHSH; CDR2 reads LQKENI. CDR3 length equals 14 residues. The CDR3 sequence is CASSPGANGEPQHF. The CDR3 DNA sequence: TGTGCCAGCTCACCAGGCGCGAACGGGGAGCCCCAGCATTTT.

This clonotype was found a few times. CDR3 protein: CASSPKGGETQYF. The DNA of the CDR3 is TGTGCCAGCAGCCCTAAGGGGGGAGAGACCCAGTACTTC. The genes are TRBV7-2 and TRBJ2-5; D is possibly TRBD1 or TRBD2 (6 bases each). The V end was cut by 5 bases, the J end by 4 bases, with 11 bases between. CDR3 length: 13 residues. Germline loops: CDR1 SGHTA, CDR2 FQGNSA.

J is TRBJ2-1 and V is TRBV7-2, with D possibly TRBD1 on 5 matching bases. The germline V gene has CDR1 SGHTA and CDR2 FQGNSA. This CDR3 spans 14 amino acids. V lost 5 bases to trimming and J lost 3 bases, with 11 bases between them. This chain's CDR3 is CASSGAGIYNEQFF. The CDR3 bases are TGTGCCAGCAGCGGGGCCGGAATCTACAATGAGCAGTTCTTC.

The CDR3 reads CASSLSAASDTEAFF. The DNA for the CDR3 is TGTGCCAGCAGCTTATCGGCAGCATCCGACACTGAAGCTTTCTTT. The gene calls are TRBV7-8 and TRBJ1-1; the D is unclear. Germline loops: CDR1 SGHVS, CDR2 FQNEAQ. The CDR3 contains 15 residues. V was clipped by 2 bases and J by 3 bases, with 13 bases between them.

The gene calls are TRBV18 and TRBJ2-3, with 8 bases aligning to TRBD2. Germline V gene lookup returns CDR1 KGHSH and CDR2 LQKENI. CDR3 length: 16 residues. V was pared by 3 bases and J by 6 bases, with 11 bases of the junction left unmatched. This chain's CDR3 is CASSPMSGLASDTQYF. The CDR3 DNA follows: TGTGCCAGCTCACCCATGTCCGGACTAGCATCTGATACGCAGTATTTT.

This clonotype occurred a few times. This chain connects TRBV2 to TRBJ1-5; possible D gene TRBD1, 5 bases. The CDR3 sequence is 16 residues long. Germline CDR1 reads SNHLY; CDR2 reads FYNNEI. V lost 4 bases to trimming and J lost 2 bases, with 15 bases between them. The CDR3 nucleotides read TGTGCCAGCAGTGGGGGGGGACCCCGTGGCAATCAGCCCCAGCATTTT. It specifies CASSGGGPRGNQPQHF.

V and J are TRBV12-3 or TRBV12-4 and TRBJ1-1, with TRBD1 identical over 9 bases. This CDR3 is 15 amino acids long. J lost 5 bases, V lost 2 bases, and 6 bases had no gene match. CDR3 DNA: TGTGCCAGCAGTTTACGGGGACAGGGAAGGACTGAAGCTTTCTTT. This sequence encodes CASSLRGQGRTEAFF.

The chain has TRBV12-3 or TRBV12-4 and TRBJ1-1; 7 nucleotides match TRBD1. The trim removed 6 bases at V and 7 bases at J, leaving 5 bases unmatched. The CDR3 extends over 12 amino acids. CDR3 loop: CASSRGQVEAFF. DNA for the CDR3: TGTGCCAGCAGCCGCGGACAGGTTGAAGCTTTCTTT.

This clonotype has ten or more counts. V is TRBV20-1 and J is TRBJ2-7; the match to TRBD2 covers 12 bases. V trimming: 4 bases; J trimming: 7 bases; junction bases outside the gene matches: 2. Germline-derived CDR1 and CDR2 are DFQATT and SNEGSKA (reference sequence). CDR3 size: 12 residues. The CDR3 coding sequence is TGCAGTGCTACGGGACTAGCGGGTGAGCAGTACGTC. Protein: CSATGLAGEQYV.

This clonotype came up a few times. The chain employs TRBV7-2 and TRBJ2-7, with 10 nucleotides matching TRBD2. Germline values: CDR1 SGHTA, CDR2 FQGNSA. After removal of 3 bases from V and 1 base from J, the junction contained 3 bases not matched to a gene. The CDR3 has 15 residues. The CDR3 loop reads CASSLGLASSYEQYF. Here the CDR3 DNA reads TGTGCCAGCAGCTTGGGACTAGCGTCTTCCTACGAGCAGTACTTC.

The V and J genes are TRBV6-1 and TRBJ1-6; weak D call: TRBD1 (6 bases). The CDR3 consists of 17 residues. Germline V gene data show CDR1 as MNHNS and CDR2 as SASEGT. Between the trimmed V and J ends, which lost 4 bases and 0 bases, there was a span of 13 bases. The CDR3 loop reads CASSAGQTSSYNSPLHF. In DNA, the CDR3 is TGTGCCAGCAGTGCCGGACAGACCAGCTCCTATAATTCACCCCTCCACTTT.

V is TRBV10-3 and J is TRBJ2-7; TRBD1 matches at 9 bases. The CDR3 length is 15 residues. The junction had 7 bases not matched to a gene; V was cut back by 5 bases and J by 2 bases. The V gene's germline CDR1 is ENHRY and CDR2 SYGVKD. The CDR3 DNA reads as TGTGCCATCAGTCCGGACAGGGGAGGAACCTACGAGCAGTACTTC. As protein: CAISPDRGGTYEQYF.